These 14 T cell receptor beta chains were all obtained from the same sample, sequenced in a study of sequential checkpoint blockade in melanoma. The protocol was immunoSEQ multiplex PCR, while the TCRdb copy is restricted to in-frame clones and leaves out a portion. The sample lists fewer than 2,000 clones, around 19% occurring once. Treatment given: randomized to nivolumab then ipilimumab (arm A) or the reverse (arm B). Sample: tumor tissue (inferred from file names), taken from a patient given nivolumab and ipilimumab in sequence. Receptors originate from a human donor with melanoma.

This chain uses TRBV6-8 with TRBJ2-1; TRBD1 is a possible D gene (7 bases). In germline, CDR1 is MNHGY, CDR2 SAAAGT. V was clipped by 7 bases and J by 5 bases, with 21 bases between them. The CDR3 spans 16 residues. CDR3 bases: TGTGCCAGCACCCATGTCAGGGGGGTGAAGGACAATGAGCAGTTCTTC. Translated: CASTHVRGVKDNEQFF.

This clone came up a few times. J is TRBJ2-7 and V is TRBV7-1, with D possibly being TRBD2 (5 bases). TRBV7-1 is labeled an ORF, and its function is uncertain. Trimming pared 4 bases from V and 5 bases from J, leaving 12 bases between. The CDR3 extends over 13 amino acids. CDR3 coding DNA: TGTGCCAGCAGCTTAGGTGGGGAGAACGAGCAGTACTTC. It yields the protein CASSLGGENEQYF.

The CDR3 sequence: CASSLGLAGGDEQFF. In DNA, the CDR3 is TGTGCCAGTAGTTTGGGACTAGCGGGGGGGGATGAGCAGTTCTTC. The gene calls are TRBV19 and TRBJ2-1; 16 bases are shared with TRBD2. The germline V gene encodes CDR1 LNHDA and CDR2 SQIVND (reference sequence). The V segment lost 5 bases and the J segment 8 bases; nucleotides outside the gene matches: 3. The CDR3 extends over 15 amino acids.

The V call is TRBV28, the J call TRBJ2-7; D remains ambiguous. The germline gives CDR1 MDHEN, CDR2 SYDVKM. The CDR3 loop spans 14 amino acids. Trimming shortened V by 3 bases and J by 6 bases, and 15 bases separated the two germline ends. The CDR3 spells CASSFTGTLGEQYF. The CDR3 region has the DNA TGTGCCAGCAGTTTTACGGGCACCCTCGGCGAGCAGTACTTC.

This clone was counted many times. This chain connects TRBV11-3 to TRBJ2-7; tentative D call: TRBD1 (6 bases). CDR1 is SGHNT, CDR2 YENEEA, per germline. This CDR3 is 15 amino acids long. V was clipped by 6 bases and J by 6 bases, with 21 bases between them. The CDR3 reads CASSSRGQEGGEQYF. In DNA form, the CDR3 reads TGTGCCAGCAGTAGCAGGGGACAAGAAGGGGGCGAGCAGTACTTC. Complete variable domain (other parts from reference TRBV11-3 and TRBJ2-7): EAGVVQSPRYKIIEKKQPVAFWCNPISGHNTLYWYLQNLGQGPELLIRYENEEAVDDSQLPKDRFSAERLKGVDSTLKIQPAELGDSAVYLCASSSRGQEGGEQYFGPGTRLTVT.

This clone came up a few times. The rearrangement links TRBV11-3 to TRBJ2-3; 13 bases align to TRBD2. This CDR3 is 18 amino acids long. With V trimmed by 5 bases and J by 7 bases, 15 bases remained unmatched. Germline CDR1 is SGHNT and CDR2 is YENEEA. For the CDR3, the DNA is TGTGCCAGCAGCCAAACACCGGGACTAGCGGGATTCAGTAATACGCAGTATTTT. This sequence encodes CASSQTPGLAGFSNTQYF.

The genes are TRBV6-8 and TRBJ2-5; D is uncertain. The V and J ends lost 0 bases and 3 bases respectively, with 8 bases between them. The CDR3 runs to 14 residues. The germline CDR1 and CDR2 sequences are MNHGY and SAAAGT. The CDR3 region is CASSYSNREETQYF. The CDR3 DNA reads TGTGCCAGCAGTTACTCGAACAGAGAAGAGACCCAGTACTTC.

This clone rates as medium-sized (0.01 to 0.1%). This chain links TRBV11-3 with TRBJ2-1, with 8 positions matching TRBD2. This CDR3 comprises 16 residues. Trimming at V came to 3 bases and at J to 7 bases, leaving 11 bases not matched to a gene. Germline CDR1 and CDR2: SGHNT and YENEEA. This CDR3 reads CASSFHPAGEGNEQFF. As DNA, the CDR3 is TGTGCCAGCAGCTTCCACCCAGCGGGAGAGGGGAATGAGCAGTTCTTC.

This clone occurred a few times. This chain connects TRBV9 to TRBJ2-6; tentatively, D is TRBD2 (6 bases). CDR1 SGDLS and CDR2 YYNGEE come from the germline V gene. This CDR3 spans 14 amino acids. The ends were cut back, 8 bases at V and 3 bases at J, with 12 bases in the middle. CDR3: CASSGVSGANVLTF. The CDR3 nucleotides are TGTGCCAGTTCGGGGGTGAGTGGGGCCAACGTCCTGACTTTC.

The genes are TRBV23-1 and TRBJ2-1; the match to TRBD2 covers 13 bases. TRBV23-1 qualifies as an ORF whose function is uncertain. CDR3 length equals 15 residues. The J segment lost 8 bases and the V segment lost 6 bases, leaving 7 bases of the junction unmatched. The CDR3, as DNA: TGCGCCAGCAGCCAGGGGACTAGCGGGGTCCATGAGCAGTTCTTC. Its protein product is CASSQGTSGVHEQFF.

This clone is labeled medium-sized. The V gene is TRBV4-1, the J gene TRBJ2-2; D gene ambiguous. V lost 0 bases to trimming and J lost 4 bases, with 6 bases between them. Germline values: CDR1 MGHRA, CDR2 YSYEKL. CDR3 length equals 14 residues. CDR3 sequence reads: CASSQDYVTGELFF. The CDR3 DNA is TGCGCCAGCAGCCAAGACTACGTCACCGGGGAGCTGTTTTTT.

CDR3 nucleotide sequence: TGCGCCAGCAGCCCGGAGACAGGTTTAACCCGGGGTCGGGCTTTCTTT. This gives the protein CASSPETGLTRGRAFF. The rearrangement joins TRBV5-1 to TRBJ1-1; D might be TRBD1 (6 bases). V lost 4 bases and J 11 bases, leaving 27 bases between the germline ends. Germline-derived CDR1 and CDR2 are SGHRS and YFSETQ. There are 16 residues in the CDR3.

This clone is medium-sized by share. This chain joins TRBV11-3 and TRBJ1-2; tentative D call: TRBD1 (5 bases). Trimming left V 2 bases short and J 8 bases short, with 15 bases between. The CDR3 has 14 residues. CDR1 SGHNT and CDR2 YENEEA come from the germline V gene. The CDR3 loop is CASSLLSGGHGYTF. The CDR3 region has the DNA TGTGCCAGCAGCTTACTATCCGGAGGACACGGCTACACCTTC. The variable domain in full, completed from reference TRBV11-3 and TRBJ1-2, reads EAGVVQSPRYKIIEKKQPVAFWCNPISGHNTLYWYLQNLGQGPELLIRYENEEAVDDSQLPKDRFSAERLKGVDSTLKIQPAELGDSAVYLCASSLLSGGHGYTFGSGTRLTVV.

The genes are TRBV19 and TRBJ2-1, with D perhaps being TRBD1 or TRBD2 (5 bases each). Deletions cut 3 bases from V and 6 bases from J, with 18 bases between. CDR3 length equals 16 residues. The V gene's germline CDR1 is LNHDA and CDR2 SQIVND (reference sequence). This chain's CDR3 is CASSIMLWAGSNEQFF. In DNA form, the CDR3 reads TGTGCCAGTAGTATCATGCTATGGGCAGGGAGCAATGAGCAGTTCTTC.